This passage covers 8 T cell receptor beta chains from one sample sequenced in a study of cytomegalovirus exposure and HLA in healthy donors. Sequencing used immunoSEQ multiplex PCR; TCRdb keeps in-frame clones, though not all of them. The data contain approximately 230,000 clones, about 90% of them singletons. Source material: PBMCs. These receptors came from a man in his late teens or twenties in good health and CMV-seropositive.

V is TRBV7-2 and J is TRBJ2-5; D tentatively fits TRBD1 or TRBD2 (6 bases each). Per germline, CDR1 SGHTA and CDR2 FQGNSA. CDR3 length: 16 residues. V was cut by 8 bases and J by 4 bases, with 23 bases left in between. The CDR3 sequence: CASAGTSGGGGETQYF. CDR3 bases: TGTGCCAGCGCCGGTACGAGCGGAGGGGGAGGAGAGACCCAGTACTTC.

The chain couples TRBV4-1 to TRBJ1-1; the D is unclear. V was trimmed by 10 bases and J by 4 bases, leaving 16 bases between them. Per germline, CDR1 MGHRA and CDR2 YSYEKL. This CDR3 has 13 amino acids. The CDR3 sequence is CATSKVGLTEAFF. CDR3 DNA sequence: TGCGCCACCTCAAAGGTAGGGCTCACTGAAGCTTTCTTT.

V and J are TRBV9 and TRBJ1-2, with D possibly matching TRBD1 (6 bases). Trimming removed 0 bases from V and 7 bases from J, with 16 bases in between. Germline lookup yields CDR1 SGDLS and CDR2 YYNGEE. CDR3 length: 15 residues. Here the CDR3 DNA reads TGTGCCAGCAGCGTAGGAGGACGGGGGCACGGTGGCTACACCTTC. Encoded protein: CASSVGGRGHGGYTF.

The CDR3 DNA is TGTGCCAGCTCACCACGGCGGGAAGATACGCAGTATTTT. Translating it yields CASSPRREDTQYF. The chain employs TRBV18 and TRBJ2-3; D perhaps matches TRBD2 (6 bases). From germline, CDR1 is KGHSH and CDR2 LQKENI. The V end was cut by 1 base, the J end by 5 bases, with 7 bases between. The CDR3 runs to 13 residues.

This chain connects TRBV15 to TRBJ2-2, with 7 bases aligning to TRBD1. Looked up from germline, CDR1 is LNHNV and CDR2 is YYDKDF (reference sequence). With 1 base clipped from V and 0 bases from J, the junction kept 5 bases outside the gene matches. This CDR3 is built from 17 residues. In DNA form, the CDR3 reads TGTGCCACCAGCAGAGGAGGGGGCGCGTCGAACACCGGGGAGCTGTTTTTT. It specifies CATSRGGGASNTGELFF.

This sequence joins TRBV5-4 and TRBJ2-7, with 10 bases fitting TRBD2. V shed 4 bases and J 5 bases; nucleotides not matched to a gene: 6. This CDR3 region has 14 residues. Per germline, CDR1 SGHNT and CDR2 YYREEE (reference sequence). The CDR3, as DNA: TGTGCCAGCAGCGTCGGGACTAGCGAGGACGAGCAGTACTTC. It specifies CASSVGTSEDEQYF.

The chain recombines TRBV6-5 with TRBJ2-7, with D possibly called TRBD1 or TRBD2 (5 bases each). CDR3 size: 13 residues. Trimming removed 0 bases from V and 7 bases from J, with 10 bases in between. Germline CDR1 and CDR2: MNHEY and SVGAGI. CDR3 protein: CASSYSRGAEQYF. The CDR3 DNA sequence: TGTGCCAGCAGTTACTCGAGGGGCGCTGAGCAGTACTTC.

This clone showed up just once. J is TRBJ2-5 and V is TRBV6-5; no firm D call. The CDR3 sequence is 14 residues long. The germline V and J ends were trimmed by 0 bases and 6 bases, with 11 bases remaining between them. In germline, CDR1 is MNHEY, CDR2 SVGAGI. This chain's CDR3 is CASSYSSLEKTQYF. As DNA, the CDR3 is TGTGCCAGCAGTTACTCGTCCCTGGAAAAGACCCAGTACTTC.